What follows are 23 T cell receptor beta chains derived from one specimen sequenced in a study of blood T cell repertoires in COVID-19. Sequencing was performed with immunoSEQ multiplex PCR; in TCRdb, only in-frame clones are kept and a portion is missing. The profile shows about 300,000 clones, 80% to 90% of them singletons. The material sequenced was PBMCs or T cells enriched from blood (not recorded which). Receptors originate from a woman under 30 who had recovered from COVID-19.

There are a few counts of this clone. This chain connects TRBV30 to TRBJ2-2; D is perhaps TRBD2 (5 bases). V was cut by 8 bases and J by 1 base, with 17 bases left in between. The germline CDR1 and CDR2 sequences are GTSNPN and SVGIG (reference sequence). This CDR3 region has 15 residues. In DNA, the CDR3 is TGTGCCGGTCCCCCGAGCGGAGGGAACACCGGGGAGCTGTTTTTT. This sequence encodes CAGPPSGGNTGELFF.

This clone was seen a single time. This rearrangement joins TRBV6-5 to TRBJ1-6; D remains ambiguous. With 10 bases removed from V and 2 bases from J, the gap between germline ends came to 9 bases. The CDR3 is 13 amino acids. Germline loops: CDR1 MNHEY, CDR2 SVGAGI. Written as DNA, the CDR3 is TGTGCCATCTCAGTCACCTATAATTCACCCCTCCACTTT. It specifies CAISVTYNSPLHF.

This chain connects TRBV7-2 to TRBJ1-2; 9 bases line up with TRBD1. Germline CDR1 SGHTA, CDR2 FQGNSA. Trimming removed 6 bases from V and 4 bases from J; junction bases left unmatched: 9. The CDR3 is 15 residues long. The CDR3 DNA reads as TGTGCCAGCAGACTAACAGGGGGCGATACCTATGGCTACACCTTC. Its translation is CASRLTGGDTYGYTF.

The chain carries TRBV19 and TRBJ2-7; D may be TRBD1 (5 bases). With 4 bases removed from V and 6 bases from J, the gap between germline ends came to 16 bases. This CDR3 is 14 amino acids long. CDR1 and CDR2 (germline): LNHDA, SQIVND (reference sequence). The CDR3 nucleotides read TGTGCCAGTAGTAAGTCAGGGCCTCGTGGCGAGCAGTACTTC. This translates into CASSKSGPRGEQYF.

On this clone: This sample includes further DNA sequences coding for the same CDR3. V and J are TRBV5-1 and TRBJ2-5, with a tentative D call TRBD2 (7 bases). The CDR3 extends over 15 amino acids. The V end lost 0 bases, the J end lost 5 bases, and 14 bases lay between the germline ends. Germline V gene lookup returns CDR1 SGHRS and CDR2 YFSETQ. CDR3 nucleotide sequence: TGCGCCAGCAGCTTGGCCCTCGGGGGGCCGGAGACCCAGTACTTC. Its protein product is CASSLALGGPETQYF.

This chain uses TRBV27 with TRBJ1-5; 8 positions match TRBD1. V gave up 5 bases and J gave up 3 bases; unmatched junction bases: 9. CDR1 and CDR2 from the germline V gene are MNHEY and SMNVEV (reference sequence). CDR3 length equals 16 residues. CDR3 bases: TGTGCCAGCAGTGTCAGGGGGCCGGGGATCAATCAGCCCCAGCATTTT. Protein product: CASSVRGPGINQPQHF.

There are a few counts of this clone. The rearrangement links TRBV6-4 to TRBJ2-5; possibly TRBD2 for D (6 bases). The CDR3 is 16 residues long. The V end was cut by 3 bases, the J end by 3 bases, with 17 bases between. CDR1 MRHNA and CDR2 SNTAGT come from the germline V gene. CDR3 residues: CASSEYFDGGKETQYF. CDR3 DNA sequence: TGTGCCAGCAGTGAATATTTTGACGGGGGTAAAGAGACCCAGTACTTC.

Written as DNA, the CDR3 is TGTGCCAGCAGCAGATCGGACGGCCCATCAGGACTATATGGCTACACCTTC. It yields the protein CASSRSDGPSGLYGYTF. The rearrangement uses TRBV28 and TRBJ1-2; D remains unclear. This CDR3 spans 17 amino acids. V was pared by 6 bases and J by 5 bases, with 25 bases between. CDR1 is MDHEN and CDR2 is SYDVKM in the germline V gene.

This chain uses TRBV7-9 with TRBJ1-1; TRBD1 aligns across 9 bases. Germline-derived CDR1 and CDR2 are SEHNR and FQNEAQ (reference sequence). This CDR3 spans 15 amino acids. V lost 3 bases to trimming and J lost 1 base; unmatched junction nucleotides: 3. The chain's CDR3 is CASSLRTGANTEAFF. The CDR3 DNA follows: TGTGCCAGCAGCTTGAGGACAGGGGCGAACACTGAAGCTTTCTTT.

This rearrangement joins TRBV5-6 to TRBJ2-3; TRBD2 is a possible D gene (5 bases). The CDR3 sequence is 12 residues long. CDR1 is SGHDT, CDR2 YYEEEE, per germline. The CDR3 nucleotides are TGTGCACCCCTGAGAGGGACAGATACGCAGTATTTT. Translating gives CAPLRGTDTQYF.

This chain connects TRBV2 to TRBJ2-4, with 8 positions matching TRBD2. Germline CDR1 SNHLY, CDR2 FYNNEI. After removal of 10 bases from V and 7 bases from J, the junction contained 6 bases not matched to a gene. The CDR3 is 12 amino acids. The CDR3 protein is CATGGGGNIQYF. DNA for the CDR3: TGTGCCACCGGGGGGGGTGGGAACATTCAGTACTTC.

The chain is built from TRBV11-2 and TRBJ2-7; D gene ambiguous. V dropped 4 bases and J dropped 1 base, with 8 bases sitting between them. This CDR3 has 13 amino acids. Germline CDR1 is SGHAT and CDR2 is FQNNGV. This CDR3 reads CASSSTVSYEQYF. The DNA for the CDR3 is TGTGCCAGCAGCTCAACAGTGTCCTACGAGCAGTACTTC.

This sequence joins TRBV28 and TRBJ1-5; tentative D call: TRBD1 (6 bases). The germline gives CDR1 MDHEN, CDR2 SYDVKM. Trimming pared 0 bases from V and 0 bases from J, leaving 12 bases between. CDR3 length: 17 residues. The chain's CDR3 is CASSLWDSFYSNQPQHF. DNA of the CDR3: TGTGCCAGCAGTTTATGGGACAGCTTTTATAGCAATCAGCCCCAGCATTTT.

The table lists this clone with a few counts. The chain carries TRBV5-1 and TRBJ2-1; 15 bases are shared with TRBD2. Germline CDR1 and CDR2: SGHRS and YFSETQ. Germline trimming cut 5 bases from V and 5 bases from J; bases unmatched to any gene: 8. CDR3 length: 17 amino acids. CDR3 nucleotide sequence: TGCGCCAGCAGTTACGGACTAGCGGGGGGGCCGGACAATGAGCAGTTCTTC. Amino acids: CASSYGLAGGPDNEQFF.

The genes are TRBV18 and TRBJ1-3; D might be TRBD1 (5 bases). Looked up from germline, CDR1 is KGHSH and CDR2 is LQKENI. The CDR3 totals 17 residues. The V end lost 1 base, the J end lost 0 bases, and 13 bases lay between the germline ends. CDR3 loop: CASSPLDTSYSGNTIYF. The CDR3, as DNA: TGTGCCAGCTCACCACTGGACACCAGTTACTCTGGAAACACCATATATTTT.

The chain couples TRBV4-2 to TRBJ2-3, with TRBD1 matching 10 bases. The CDR3 consists of 18 residues. CDR1 LGHNA and CDR2 YNFKEQ come from the germline V gene. The ends lost 0 bases at V and 2 bases at J; junction bases unmatched: 8. The chain's CDR3 is CASSQEGQGTIPTDTQYF. For the CDR3, the DNA is TGTGCCAGCAGCCAAGAGGGACAGGGGACAATACCCACAGATACGCAGTATTTT.

This chain connects TRBV5-5 to TRBJ2-6, with a possible D match to TRBD1 (6 bases). The CDR3 contains 15 residues. V gave up 3 bases and J gave up 2 bases, with 9 bases separating them. From germline, CDR1 is SGHKS and CDR2 YYEKEE (reference sequence). CDR3 nucleotides: TGTGCCAGCAGCTCTTCAGGGGCTGGGGCCAACGTCCTGACTTTC. This translates into CASSSSGAGANVLTF.

This rearrangement joins TRBV28 to TRBJ1-4; D is perhaps TRBD1 (6 bases). Trimming pared 2 bases from V and 0 bases from J, leaving 19 bases between. The germline V gene has CDR1 MDHEN and CDR2 SYDVKM. CDR3 size: 19 residues. The CDR3 sequence: CASSLRLLRGFATNEKLFF. CDR3 DNA: TGTGCCAGCAGTTTACGGCTACTTAGGGGGTTTGCAACTAATGAAAAACTGTTTTTT. The entire variable domain, with the rest obtained from reference TRBV28 and TRBJ1-4, is as follows: DVKVTQSSRYLVKRTGEKVFLECVQDMDHENMFWYRQDPGLGLRLIYFSYDVKMKEKGDIPEGYSVSREKKERFSLILESASTNQTSMYLCASSLRLLRGFATNEKLFFGSGTQLSVL.

The chain carries TRBV19 and TRBJ2-3; TRBD1 matches at 9 bases. The CDR3 covers 13 residues. Germline V gives CDR1 LNHDA, CDR2 SQIVND (reference sequence). The ends lost 5 bases at V and 12 bases at J; junction bases unmatched: 9. The DNA for the CDR3 is TGTGCCAGTAGTCTTCAACAGGGGGCCCCCCAGTATTTT. It codes for CASSLQQGAPQYF.

This chain uses TRBV6-5 with TRBJ1-6; weak D call: TRBD1 (5 bases). This CDR3 spans 16 amino acids. CDR1 and CDR2 from the germline V gene are MNHEY and SVGAGI. Between the trimmed V and J ends, which lost 0 bases and 7 bases, there was a span of 13 bases. CDR3 coding DNA: TGTGCCAGCAGTTACTCAGGCGGCAGGGTAAATTCACCCCTCCACTTT. Translation gives CASSYSGGRVNSPLHF.

The V and J genes are TRBV6-1 and TRBJ2-7, with TRBD1 matching 7 bases. The length of the CDR3 is 15 residues. Germline loops: CDR1 MNHNS, CDR2 SASEGT. V lost 5 bases and J lost 3; bases outside the gene matches: 10. The CDR3 loop is CASSPLRDSHYEQYF. The CDR3 DNA reads as TGTGCCAGCAGTCCTCTGAGGGACAGCCACTACGAGCAGTACTTC.

CDR3 nucleotide sequence: TGTGCCAGCAGCCACCCGGACAGCTTGGGGTATGGCTACACCTTC. Amino acids: CASSHPDSLGYGYTF. The chain has TRBV3-1 (or the pseudogene TRBV3-2) and TRBJ1-2; D is perhaps TRBD1 (6 bases). V was shortened by 3 bases and J by 5 bases, with 16 bases between the two germline ends. CDR3 length: 15 amino acids. Germline values: CDR1 LGHDT, CDR2 YNNKEL (reference sequence).

The V gene is TRBV11-3, the J gene TRBJ2-1; D might be TRBD2 (6 bases). The length of the CDR3 is 15 residues. V shed 5 bases and J shed 7 bases, with 18 bases lying between them. Per germline, CDR1 SGHNT and CDR2 YENEEA. The CDR3 region has the DNA TGTGCCAGCAGCCCAGGAGGAGGGGTGGGGAATGAGCAGTTCTTC. Translating it yields CASSPGGGVGNEQFF.